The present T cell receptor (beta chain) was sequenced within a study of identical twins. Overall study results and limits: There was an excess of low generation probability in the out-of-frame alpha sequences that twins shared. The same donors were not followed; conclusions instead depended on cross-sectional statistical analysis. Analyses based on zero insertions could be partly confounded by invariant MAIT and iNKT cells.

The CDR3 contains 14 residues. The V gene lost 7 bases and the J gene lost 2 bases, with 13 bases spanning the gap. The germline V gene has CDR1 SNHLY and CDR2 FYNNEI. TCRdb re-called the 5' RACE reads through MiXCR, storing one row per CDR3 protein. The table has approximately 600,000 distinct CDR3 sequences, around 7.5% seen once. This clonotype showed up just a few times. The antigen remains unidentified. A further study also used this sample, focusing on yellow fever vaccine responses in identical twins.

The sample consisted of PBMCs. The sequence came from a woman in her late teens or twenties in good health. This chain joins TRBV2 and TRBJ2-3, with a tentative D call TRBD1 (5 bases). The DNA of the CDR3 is TGTGCCAGCAATGGCGACAGTATCACAGATACGCAGTATTTT. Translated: CASNGDSITDTQYF.